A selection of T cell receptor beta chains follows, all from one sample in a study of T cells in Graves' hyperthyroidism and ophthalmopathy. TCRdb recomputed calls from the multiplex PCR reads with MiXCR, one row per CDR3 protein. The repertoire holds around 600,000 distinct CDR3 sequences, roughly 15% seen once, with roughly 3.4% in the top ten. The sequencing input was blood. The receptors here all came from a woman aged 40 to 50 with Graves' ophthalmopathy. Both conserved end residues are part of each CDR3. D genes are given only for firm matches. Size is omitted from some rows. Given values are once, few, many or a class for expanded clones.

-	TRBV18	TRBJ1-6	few	CASSLNTGNNSPLHF	TGTGCCAGCTCACTAAACACAGGGAATAATTCACCCCTCCACTTT
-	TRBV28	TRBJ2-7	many	CASSSRPRQYF	TGTGCCAGCAGTTCCCGCCCTCGGCAGTACTTC
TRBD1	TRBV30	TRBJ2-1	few	CAWSFYRGGSDNEQFF	TGTGCCTGGAGTTTTTACAGGGGCGGATCGGACAATGAGCAGTTCTTC
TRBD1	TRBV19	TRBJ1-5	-	CASLQPGQGQYSNQPQHF	TGTGCCAGTTTACAGCCGGGACAGGGCCAATATAGCAATCAGCCCCAGCATTTT
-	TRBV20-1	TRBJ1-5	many	CSLERGSNQPQHF	TGCAGTCTAGAACGGGGAAGCAATCAGCCCCAGCATTTT
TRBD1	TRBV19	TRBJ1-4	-	CASSTTGVNEKLFF	TGTGCCAGTAGTACTACAGGGGTTAATGAAAAACTGTTTTTT
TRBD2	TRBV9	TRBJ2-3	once	CASSLRLAGGYDTQYF	TGTGCCAGCAGCCTCCGACTAGCGGGGGGCTATGATACGCAGTATTTT
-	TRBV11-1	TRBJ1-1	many	CASSSPSIQEMNTEAFF	TGTGCCAGCAGCTCCCCTTCAATACAGGAGATGAACACTGAAGCTTTCTTT
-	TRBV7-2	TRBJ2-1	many	CASSFGFPNEQFF	TGTGCCAGCAGCTTCGGCTTCCCCAATGAGCAGTTCTTC
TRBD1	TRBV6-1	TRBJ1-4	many	CASIPTGTSEKLFF	TGTGCCAGCATCCCGACAGGGACGAGTGAAAAACTGTTTTTT
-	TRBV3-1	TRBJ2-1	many	CASSDSPSYNEQFF	TGTGCCAGCAGCGATAGCCCCTCCTACAATGAGCAGTTCTTC
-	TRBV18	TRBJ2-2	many	CASSLSRDTGELFF	TGTGCCAGCTCGCTAAGCAGGGACACCGGGGAGCTGTTTTTT
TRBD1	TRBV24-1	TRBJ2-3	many	CATSESRQGADTQYF	TGTGCCACCAGTGAAAGCCGACAGGGCGCAGATACGCAGTATTTT
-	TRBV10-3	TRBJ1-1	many	CAIRDVDMNTEAFF	TGTGCCATCAGGGACGTTGACATGAACACTGAAGCTTTCTTT
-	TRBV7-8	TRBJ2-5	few	CASSPVGGQETQYF	TGTGCCAGCAGCCCCGTAGGGGGGCAAGAGACCCAGTACTTC
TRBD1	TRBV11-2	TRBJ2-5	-	CASSTDRDVWQETQYF	TGTGCCAGCAGCACGGACAGGGATGTGTGGCAAGAGACCCAGTACTTC